One and the same sample provided the 15 T cell receptor beta chains below, sequenced in a study of T-cell reconstitution after alpha-beta-depleted transplantation in children (dated by TCRdb to the mid-2010s). The receptor library was made with PCR. TCRdb shows the sequencer as Illumina HiSeq 2500. TCR libraries were prepared with molecular barcoding, using unique molecular identifiers to normalize TCRbeta repertoire quantification. In TCRdb, the public reads were trimmed at Q25 with fastp and aligned with MiXCR, with productive beta chains retained. Rows are unified per CDR3 protein, each entry keeping the most common DNA and genes. The sample table lists around 380,000 distinct CDR3 sequences, approximately 10% of them with a count of one. The ten most abundant clones make up roughly 6% of the sample. This material consisted of PBMCs from the stem cell graft donor, taken from the stem cell graft. All receptors come from a human donor who donated a stem cell graft to a child with acute myeloid leukemia.

This clonotype occurred a few times. This chain links TRBV20-1 with TRBJ1-2; weak D call: TRBD1 (6 bases). The germline gives CDR1 DFQATT, CDR2 SNEGSKA (reference sequence). With 5 bases removed from V and 8 bases from J, the gap between germline ends came to 21 bases. There are 14 residues in the CDR3. The chain's CDR3 is CSAQHMGAPGGYTF. Here the CDR3 DNA reads TGCAGTGCTCAACACATGGGGGCGCCTGGAGGCTACACCTTC.

This clonotype was observed a handful of times. V is TRBV6-1 and J is TRBJ2-5; D is possibly TRBD1 (6 bases). Germline lookup yields CDR1 MNHNS and CDR2 SASEGT. This CDR3 comprises 15 residues. The V end lost 4 bases, the J end lost 0 bases, and 12 bases lay between the germline ends. The CDR3 nucleotides are TGTGCCAGCAGTGTAGGGGGTTACTACCAAGAGACCCAGTACTTC. Amino acids: CASSVGGYYQETQYF.

The J gene is TRBJ2-3, the V gene TRBV2; TRBD2 might be the D (5 bases). Trimming took 6 bases from V and 1 from J, leaving 11 bases between them. Germline CDR1 SNHLY, CDR2 FYNNEI. The CDR3 extends over 14 amino acids. CDR3 sequence: CASSREGRTDTQYF. The CDR3 DNA sequence: TGTGCCAGCAGCCGGGAAGGCCGCACAGATACGCAGTATTTT.

The rearrangement links TRBV12-3 or TRBV12-4 to TRBJ2-3; D is unclear. This CDR3 region has 15 residues. Trimming removed 6 bases from V and 3 bases from J, with 16 bases in between. CDR3 in DNA: TGTGCCAGCAGGAGGTGGGGTGTTTTTACAGATACGCAGTATTTT. Its protein product is CASRRWGVFTDTQYF.

The V call is TRBV6-2 or TRBV6-3, the J call TRBJ2-5, with 11 bases aligning to TRBD2. This CDR3 spans 16 amino acids. J gave up 1 base and V 2 bases, and 3 bases lay outside the gene matches. CDR1 is MNHEY, CDR2 SVGEGT, per germline. CDR3 in amino acids: CASSYPLAGGQETQYF. The CDR3 DNA reads as TGTGCCAGCAGTTACCCCCTAGCGGGAGGCCAAGAGACCCAGTACTTC.

This clonotype was seen more than once but under ten times. The rearrangement uses TRBV30 and TRBJ1-6, with no clear D. The CDR3 length is 13 residues. Germline loops: CDR1 GTSNPN, CDR2 SVGIG (reference sequence). Trimming took off 3 bases at V and 0 bases at J, with 3 bases between the two ends. CDR3 nucleotides: TGTGCCTGGAGCGGCTCCTATAATTCACCCCTCCACTTT. Protein sequence: CAWSGSYNSPLHF.

This clonotype was counted between two and nine times. This rearrangement joins TRBV2 to TRBJ1-3; no clear D gene. CDR1 SNHLY and CDR2 FYNNEI come from the germline V gene. The V and J ends lost 5 bases and 0 bases respectively, with 8 bases between them. The CDR3 length is 14 residues. This CDR3 is CASSRPGSGNTIYF. The CDR3 region has the DNA TGTGCCAGCAGTCGACCTGGCTCTGGAAACACCATATATTTT. Looking up the rest from reference TRBV2 and TRBJ1-3 gives the full variable domain: EPEVTQTPSHQVTQMGQEVILRCVPISNHLYFYWYRQILGQKVEFLVSFYNNEISEKSEIFDDQFSVERPDGSNFTLKIRSTKLEDSAMYFCASSRPGSGNTIYFGEGSWLTVV.

This clonotype was counted between two and nine times. This sequence joins TRBV7-3 and TRBJ2-4; D is unclear. The V and J ends lost 1 base and 0 bases respectively, with 13 bases between them. The CDR3 consists of 17 residues. Germline CDR1 and CDR2: SGHTA and FQGTGA. The DNA of the CDR3 is TGTGCCAGCAGCTTAAGAAGGGCAGTTGGAGCCAAAAACATTCAGTACTTC. As protein: CASSLRRAVGAKNIQYF.

The V gene is TRBV4-1, the J gene TRBJ2-7; the match to TRBD2 covers 11 bases. The V gene end was trimmed by 2 bases and the J gene end by 5 bases; junction bases not matched to a gene: 5. CDR1 is MGHRA, CDR2 YSYEKL, per germline. This CDR3 spans 15 amino acids. CDR3 coding DNA: TGCGCCAGCAGCCAACTAGCGGGAGGATGGGACGAGCAGTACTTC. Residues: CASSQLAGGWDEQYF.

The rearrangement links TRBV20-1 to TRBJ2-1; D is possibly TRBD2 (6 bases). This CDR3 has 13 amino acids. Germline CDR1 DFQATT, CDR2 SNEGSKA (reference sequence). The V and J ends lost 3 bases and 3 bases respectively, with 9 bases between them. The CDR3 reads CSASRDFYNEQFF. In nucleotides, the CDR3 is TGCAGTGCTAGCCGGGACTTCTACAATGAGCAGTTCTTC.

The genes are TRBV11-2 and TRBJ2-3, with D maybe TRBD1 (5 bases). V was clipped by 5 bases and J by 6 bases, with 18 bases between them. The CDR3 runs 15 residues. The germline gives CDR1 SGHAT, CDR2 FQNNGV. The CDR3 bases are TGTGCCAGCAGCCCCCAGTGGGGCCGGTGGGATACGCAGTATTTT. Translated, it gives CASSPQWGRWDTQYF. Variable domain in full (rest from reference TRBV11-2 and TRBJ2-3): EAGVAQSPRYKIIEKRQSVAFWCNPISGHATLYWYQQILGQGPKLLIQFQNNGVVDDSQLPKDRFSAERLKGVDSTLKIQPAKLEDSAVYLCASSPQWGRWDTQYFGPGTRLTVL.

The chain employs TRBV29-1 and TRBJ2-3; 10 bases are shared with TRBD2. The CDR3 loop spans 14 amino acids. The trim removed 4 bases at V and 1 base at J, leaving 2 bases unmatched. CDR1 is SQVTM and CDR2 is ANQGSEA in the germline V gene. CDR3 sequence: CSVAGLAGTDTQYF. As DNA, the CDR3 is TGCAGCGTTGCCGGACTAGCGGGCACAGATACGCAGTATTTT.

This clonotype was detected only a few times. The CDR3 nucleotides read TGTGCCAGCAGCCCTAGGGGGGGGGGCACAGATACGCAGTATTTT. It specifies CASSPRGGGTDTQYF. The chain joins TRBV7-2 to TRBJ2-3, with D perhaps matching TRBD2 (7 bases). Trimming removed 5 bases from V and 1 base from J, with 13 bases in between. Germline V gene data show CDR1 as SGHTA and CDR2 as FQGNSA. This CDR3 region has 15 residues.

This clonotype has ten or more counts. The chain uses TRBV5-1 and TRBJ2-7; TRBD1 is a possible D gene (5 bases). V was trimmed by 4 bases and J by 2 bases, leaving 7 bases between them. The CDR3 runs to 12 residues. Looked up from germline, CDR1 is SGHRS and CDR2 is YFSETQ. CDR3 nucleotide sequence: TGCGCCAGCAGCCAGGGCACCTACGAGCAGTACTTC. Translated: CASSQGTYEQYF.

The rearrangement links TRBV5-6 to TRBJ1-1; D is uncertain. Germline V lookup: CDR1 SGHDT, CDR2 YYEEEE. V was shortened by 4 bases and J by 4 bases, with 14 bases between the two germline ends. The length of the CDR3 is 14 residues. This CDR3 is CASSASLVGTEAFF. DNA for the CDR3: TGTGCCAGCAGCGCGTCCCTGGTAGGCACTGAAGCTTTCTTT.